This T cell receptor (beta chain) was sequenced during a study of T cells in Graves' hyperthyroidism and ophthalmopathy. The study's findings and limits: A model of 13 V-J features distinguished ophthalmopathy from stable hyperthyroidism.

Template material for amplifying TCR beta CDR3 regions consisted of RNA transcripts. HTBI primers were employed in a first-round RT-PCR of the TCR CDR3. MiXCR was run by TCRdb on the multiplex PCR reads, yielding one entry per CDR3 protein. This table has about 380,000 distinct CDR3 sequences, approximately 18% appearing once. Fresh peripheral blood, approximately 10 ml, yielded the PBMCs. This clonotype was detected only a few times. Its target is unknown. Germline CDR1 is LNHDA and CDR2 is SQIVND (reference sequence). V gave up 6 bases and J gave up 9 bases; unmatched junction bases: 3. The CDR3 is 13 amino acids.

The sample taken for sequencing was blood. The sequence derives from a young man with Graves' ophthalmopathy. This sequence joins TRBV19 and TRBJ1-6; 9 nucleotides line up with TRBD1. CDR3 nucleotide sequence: TGTGCCAGTAGGGACAGGGGACGTTCACCCCTCCACTTT. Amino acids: CASRDRGRSPLHF.